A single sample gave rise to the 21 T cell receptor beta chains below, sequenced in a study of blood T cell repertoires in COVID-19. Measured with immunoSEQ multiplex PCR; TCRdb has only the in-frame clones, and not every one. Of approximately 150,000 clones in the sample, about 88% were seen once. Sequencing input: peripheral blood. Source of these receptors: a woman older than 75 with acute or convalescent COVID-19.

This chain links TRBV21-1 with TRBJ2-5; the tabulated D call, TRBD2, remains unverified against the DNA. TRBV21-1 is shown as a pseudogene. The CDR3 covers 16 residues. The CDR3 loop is CASSKEVTGLPETQYF. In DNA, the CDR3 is TGTGCCAGCAGCAAAGAGGTCACCGGACTCCCAGAGACCCAGTACTTC.

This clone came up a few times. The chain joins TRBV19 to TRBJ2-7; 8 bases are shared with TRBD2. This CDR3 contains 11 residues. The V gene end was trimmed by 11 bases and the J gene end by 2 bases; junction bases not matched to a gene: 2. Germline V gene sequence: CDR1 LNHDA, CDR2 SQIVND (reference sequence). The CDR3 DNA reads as TGTGCCGCGGGGGGTGCCTACGAGCAGTACTTC. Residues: CAAGGAYEQYF. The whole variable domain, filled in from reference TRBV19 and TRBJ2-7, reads DGGITQSPKYLFRKEGQNVTLSCEQNLNHDAMYWYRQDPGQGLRLIYYSQIVNDFQKGDIAEGYSVSREKKESFPLTVTSAQKNPTAFYLCAAGGAYEQYFGPGTRLTVT.

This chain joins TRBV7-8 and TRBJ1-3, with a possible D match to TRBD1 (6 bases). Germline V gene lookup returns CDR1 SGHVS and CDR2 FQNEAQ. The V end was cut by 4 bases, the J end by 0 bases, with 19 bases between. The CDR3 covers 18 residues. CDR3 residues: CASSSRTATFPSGNTIYF. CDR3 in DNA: TGTGCCAGCAGCTCCAGGACAGCAACTTTCCCCTCTGGAAACACCATATATTTT.

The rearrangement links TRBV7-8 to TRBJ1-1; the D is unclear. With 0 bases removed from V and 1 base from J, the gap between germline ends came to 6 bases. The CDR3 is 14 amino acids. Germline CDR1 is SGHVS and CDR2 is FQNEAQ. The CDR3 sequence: CASSLALRNTEAFF. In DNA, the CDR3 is TGTGCCAGCAGCTTAGCGCTAAGGAACACTGAAGCTTTCTTT.

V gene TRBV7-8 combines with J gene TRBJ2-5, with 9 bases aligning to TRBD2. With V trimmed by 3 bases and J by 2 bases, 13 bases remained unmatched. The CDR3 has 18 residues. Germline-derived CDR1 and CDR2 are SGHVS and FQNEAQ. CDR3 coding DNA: TGTGCCAGCAGCTTGCCCCTTCCGACTAGCGGATTACAAGAGACCCAGTACTTC. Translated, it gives CASSLPLPTSGLQETQYF.

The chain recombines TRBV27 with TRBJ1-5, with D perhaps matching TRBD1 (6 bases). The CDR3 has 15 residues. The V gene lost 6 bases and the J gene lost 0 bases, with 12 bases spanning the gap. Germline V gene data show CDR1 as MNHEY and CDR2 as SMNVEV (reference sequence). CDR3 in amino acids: CASRPRQVSNQPQHF. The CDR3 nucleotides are TGTGCCAGCAGGCCCCGACAGGTTAGCAATCAGCCCCAGCATTTT.

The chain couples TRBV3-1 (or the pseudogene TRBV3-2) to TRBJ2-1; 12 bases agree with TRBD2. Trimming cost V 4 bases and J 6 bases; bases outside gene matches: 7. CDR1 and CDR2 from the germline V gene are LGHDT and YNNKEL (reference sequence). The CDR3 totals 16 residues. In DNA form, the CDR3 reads TGTGCCAGCAGCCTGACTAGCGGGAGAGGCGGCAATGAGCAGTTCTTC. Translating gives CASSLTSGRGGNEQFF.

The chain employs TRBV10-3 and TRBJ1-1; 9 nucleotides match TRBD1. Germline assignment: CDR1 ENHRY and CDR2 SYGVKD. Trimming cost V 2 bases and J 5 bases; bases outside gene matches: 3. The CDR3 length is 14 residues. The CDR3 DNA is TGTGCCATCAGTGAGCGGACAGGGGAGACTGAAGCTTTCTTT. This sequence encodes CAISERTGETEAFF.

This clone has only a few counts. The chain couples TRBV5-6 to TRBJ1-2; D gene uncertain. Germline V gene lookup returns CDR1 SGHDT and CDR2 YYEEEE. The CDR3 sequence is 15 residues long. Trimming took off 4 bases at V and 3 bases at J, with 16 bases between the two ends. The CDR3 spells CASSEGVRGDYGYTF. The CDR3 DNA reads TGTGCCAGCAGCGAGGGAGTGCGGGGAGACTATGGCTACACCTTC.

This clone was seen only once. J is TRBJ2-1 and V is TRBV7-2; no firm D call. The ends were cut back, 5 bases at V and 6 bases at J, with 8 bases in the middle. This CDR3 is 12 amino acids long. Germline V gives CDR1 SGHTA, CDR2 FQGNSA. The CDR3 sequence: CASSILTNEQFF. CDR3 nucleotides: TGTGCCAGCAGCATTCTAACCAATGAGCAGTTCTTC. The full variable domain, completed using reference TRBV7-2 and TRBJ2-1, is GAGVSQSPSNKVTEKGKDVELRCDPISGHTALYWYRQSLGQGLEFLIYFQGNSAPDKSGLPSDRFSAERTGGSVSTLTIQRTQQEDSAVYLCASSILTNEQFFGPGTRLTVL.

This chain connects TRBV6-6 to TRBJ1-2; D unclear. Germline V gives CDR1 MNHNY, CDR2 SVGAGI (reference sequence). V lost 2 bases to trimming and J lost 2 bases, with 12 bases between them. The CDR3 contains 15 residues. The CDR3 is CASSYERISNYGYTF. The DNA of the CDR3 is TGTGCCAGCAGTTACGAGAGAATATCCAACTATGGCTACACCTTC.

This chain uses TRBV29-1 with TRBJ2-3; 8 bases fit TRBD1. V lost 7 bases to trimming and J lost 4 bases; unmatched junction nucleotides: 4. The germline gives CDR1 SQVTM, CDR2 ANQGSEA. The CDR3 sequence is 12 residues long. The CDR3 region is CSGGQGPDTQYF. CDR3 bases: TGCAGCGGAGGACAGGGACCAGATACGCAGTATTTT.

CDR3 coding DNA: TGTGCCAGTAGTATAGAATTTCCGACAGGGGCGAGCAATCAGCCCCAGCATTTT. Its translation: CASSIEFPTGASNQPQHF. V gene TRBV19 combines with J gene TRBJ1-5; 8 bases line up with TRBD1. In germline, CDR1 is LNHDA, CDR2 SQIVND (reference sequence). The CDR3 totals 18 residues. The V segment lost 0 bases and the J segment 1 base; nucleotides outside the gene matches: 8.

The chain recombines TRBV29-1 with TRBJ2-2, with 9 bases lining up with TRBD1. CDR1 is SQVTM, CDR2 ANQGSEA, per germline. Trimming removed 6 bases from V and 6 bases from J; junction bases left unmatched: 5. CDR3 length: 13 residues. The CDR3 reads CSVKTGGAGELFF. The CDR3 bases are TGCAGCGTCAAGACAGGGGGGGCCGGGGAGCTGTTTTTT.

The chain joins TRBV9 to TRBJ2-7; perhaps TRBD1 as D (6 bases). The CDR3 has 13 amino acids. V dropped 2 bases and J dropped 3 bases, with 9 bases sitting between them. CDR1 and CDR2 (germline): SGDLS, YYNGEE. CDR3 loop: CASSVGTSYEQYF. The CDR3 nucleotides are TGTGCCAGCAGCGTGGGGACAAGCTACGAGCAGTACTTC.

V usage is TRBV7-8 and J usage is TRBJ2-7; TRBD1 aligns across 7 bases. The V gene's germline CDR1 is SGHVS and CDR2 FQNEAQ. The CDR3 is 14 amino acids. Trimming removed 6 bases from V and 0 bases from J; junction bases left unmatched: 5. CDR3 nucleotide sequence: TGTGCCAGCAGACTACAGGGGTCCTCCTACGAGCAGTACTTC. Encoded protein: CASRLQGSSYEQYF.

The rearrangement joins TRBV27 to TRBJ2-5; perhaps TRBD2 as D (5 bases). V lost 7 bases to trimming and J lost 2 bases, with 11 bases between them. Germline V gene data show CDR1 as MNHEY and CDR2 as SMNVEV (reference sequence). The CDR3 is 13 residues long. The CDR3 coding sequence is TGTGCCAGCACCTCTACGGGGCAAGAGACCCAGTACTTC. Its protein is CASTSTGQETQYF.

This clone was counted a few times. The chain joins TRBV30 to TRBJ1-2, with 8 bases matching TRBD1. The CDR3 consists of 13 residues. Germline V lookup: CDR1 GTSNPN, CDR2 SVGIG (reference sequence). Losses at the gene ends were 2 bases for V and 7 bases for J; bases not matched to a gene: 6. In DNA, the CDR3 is TGTGCCTGGAGTAAACAGGGGGAAGGTGGCTACACCTTC. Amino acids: CAWSKQGEGGYTF.

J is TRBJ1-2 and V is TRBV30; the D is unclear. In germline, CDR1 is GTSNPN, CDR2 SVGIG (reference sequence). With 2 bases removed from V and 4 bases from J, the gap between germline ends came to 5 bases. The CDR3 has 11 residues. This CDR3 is CAWSILYGYTF. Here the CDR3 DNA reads TGTGCCTGGAGTATCCTCTATGGCTACACCTTC.

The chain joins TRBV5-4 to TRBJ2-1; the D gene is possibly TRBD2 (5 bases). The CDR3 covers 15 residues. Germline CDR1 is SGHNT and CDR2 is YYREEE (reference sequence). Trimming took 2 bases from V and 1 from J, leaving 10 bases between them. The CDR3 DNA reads TGTGCCAGCAGCTTCCCCCGGGGATCCTACAATGAGCAGTTCTTC. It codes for CASSFPRGSYNEQFF.

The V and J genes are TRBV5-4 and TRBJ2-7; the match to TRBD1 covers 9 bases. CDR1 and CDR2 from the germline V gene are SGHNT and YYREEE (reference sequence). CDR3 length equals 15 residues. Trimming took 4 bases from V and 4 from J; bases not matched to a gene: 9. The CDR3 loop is CASSDAGQGIYEQYF. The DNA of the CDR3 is TGTGCCAGCAGCGACGCGGGACAGGGTATTTACGAGCAGTACTTC.